The entry that follows covers one TCR beta chain sequence. This sample was taken from a study of PD-L1 blockade in urothelial cancer. As for the study in general: When patients started atezolizumab around 2014, it was given at 1,200 mg intravenously every 3 weeks.

Clones were sequenced by immunoSEQ multiplex PCR, and TCRdb holds only the in-frame ones, with some missing. The sample contains 50,000 to 75,000 clones, 80% to 90% of which appear only once. The time point was: pretreatment peripheral blood. The receptor was derived from a man aged 65 to 79 with urothelial cancer. The source was PBMCs, collected around atezolizumab (anti-PD-L1) treatment.

The CDR3 region has the DNA TGTGCCAGCAGCTTAAACGGGGACGAGCAGTACTTC. Translation: CASSLNGDEQYF. The gene calls are TRBV11-3 and TRBJ2-7; weak D call: TRBD2 (5 bases). V was trimmed by 2 bases and J by 5 bases, leaving 7 bases between them. The CDR3 has 12 residues. Germline values: CDR1 SGHNT, CDR2 YENEEA.